Following are 13 T cell receptor beta chains from one sample sequenced in a study of cytomegalovirus exposure and HLA in healthy donors. This PCR relied on a set of 60 Vbeta primers and 13 Jbeta primers. The data were produced by immunoSEQ multiplex PCR, yet TCRdb's version contains in-frame clones alone and is incomplete. The data show about 190,000 clones, roughly four fifths seen once. The specimen was PBMCs. The receptor source for this set is a woman in her twenties or thirties in good health and CMV-seronegative.

The chain combines TRBV10-3 with TRBJ2-2, with TRBD2 as a possible D gene (6 bases). V was shortened by 10 bases and J by 3 bases, with 18 bases between the two germline ends. The germline V gene encodes CDR1 ENHRY and CDR2 SYGVKD. CDR3 length equals 15 residues. The CDR3 is CASRSGTGDTGELFF. The CDR3 DNA follows: TGTGCCAGTAGGTCCGGGACGGGGGACACCGGGGAGCTGTTTTTT.

CDR3 sequence (DNA): TGTGCCAGCAGCTTAGGGATGGGAGATCCCTCTACGATGCAGTACTTC. Translated, it gives CASSLGMGDPSTMQYF. The J gene is TRBJ2-7, the V gene TRBV11-2, with a possible D match to TRBD2 (5 bases). Germline CDR1 and CDR2: SGHAT and FQNNGV. Trimming removed 1 base at V and 9 bases at J, with 22 bases between. The CDR3 spans 16 residues.

CDR3 sequence: CASSSPGQGPYEQYF. The CDR3 nucleotides are TGTGCCAGCAGTTCGCCGGGACAGGGGCCCTACGAGCAGTACTTC. The gene calls are TRBV28 and TRBJ2-7; 10 nucleotides match TRBD1. V shed 4 bases, J shed 2 bases, and the junction held 5 bases outside the gene matches. In germline, CDR1 is MDHEN, CDR2 SYDVKM. The CDR3 covers 15 residues.

This clone has a handful of counts. CDR3 sequence reads: CASSPTPRHGEGNTIYF. CDR3 DNA: TGTGCCAGCTCACCTACTCCTCGACATGGGGAGGGAAACACCATATATTTT. This chain connects TRBV18 to TRBJ1-3; no definite D call. The germline V and J ends were trimmed by 3 bases and 4 bases, with 19 bases remaining between them. The CDR3 covers 17 residues. Germline CDR1 and CDR2: KGHSH and LQKENI.

There are a few counts of this clone. The rearrangement links TRBV4-3 to TRBJ2-1; 8 bases are shared with TRBD2. From germline, CDR1 is LGHNA and CDR2 YSLEER. The CDR3 loop spans 16 amino acids. V was clipped by 0 bases and J by 4 bases; unmatched bases: 5. CDR3 amino acids: CASSQDRASGYNEQFF. For the CDR3, the DNA is TGCGCCAGCAGCCAAGATCGGGCTAGCGGGTACAATGAGCAGTTCTTC.

This clone was recorded only once. The gene calls are TRBV4-3 and TRBJ2-6; no firm D call. CDR1 is LGHNA and CDR2 is YSLEER in the germline V gene. V lost 3 bases and J lost 2, with 11 bases in between. The CDR3 contains 16 residues. This CDR3 is CASSQVKAAGANVLTF. CDR3 coding DNA: TGCGCCAGCAGCCAGGTTAAGGCGGCTGGGGCCAACGTCCTGACTTTC.

V and J are TRBV4-3 and TRBJ1-5, with 7 bases aligning to TRBD1. The trim removed 4 bases at V and 2 bases at J, leaving 8 bases unmatched. The CDR3 runs to 16 residues. The V gene's germline CDR1 is LGHNA and CDR2 YSLEER. CDR3 protein: CASSLNRDRGNQPQHF. The CDR3 DNA reads as TGCGCCAGCAGCCTTAACCGGGACAGAGGCAATCAGCCCCAGCATTTT.

The chain links TRBV6-1 to TRBJ1-4, with unresolved D. Germline V gene lookup returns CDR1 MNHNS and CDR2 SASEGT. The V and J ends lost 1 base and 9 bases respectively, with 6 bases between them. This CDR3 has 12 amino acids. CDR3 amino acids: CASSEVGKKLFF. The CDR3, as DNA: TGTGCCAGCAGTGAAGTCGGGAAAAAACTGTTTTTT.

The J gene is TRBJ1-4, the V gene TRBV7-2; D remains ambiguous. CDR3 length: 14 amino acids. Germline V gives CDR1 SGHTA, CDR2 FQGNSA. Trimming left V 6 bases short and J 8 bases short, with 16 bases between. The CDR3 nucleotides read TGTGCCAGCAGTCCTCAGGTCGCCGGAGAAAAACTGTTTTTT. It translates to CASSPQVAGEKLFF.

This chain joins TRBV5-6 and TRBJ2-7, with D unresolved. Trimming took 5 bases from V and 1 from J, leaving 4 bases between them. CDR3 length equals 11 residues. The germline gives CDR1 SGHDT, CDR2 YYEEEE. CDR3 bases: TGTGCCAGCAGTTATTCCTACGAGCAGTACTTC. This codes for CASSYSYEQYF.

This clone showed up just a few times. This chain connects TRBV9 to TRBJ1-3, with 7 nucleotides matching TRBD1. Germline CDR1 and CDR2: SGDLS and YYNGEE. The junction had 12 bases not matched to a gene; V was cut back by 1 base and J by 2 bases. The CDR3 consists of 18 residues. In DNA, the CDR3 is TGTGCCAGCAGCGTAACCGGGACAGAGTTGGCACCTGGAAACACCATATATTTT. It translates to CASSVTGTELAPGNTIYF.

The chain recombines TRBV5-5 with TRBJ1-2, with no clear D. From germline, CDR1 is SGHKS and CDR2 YYEKEE (reference sequence). The length of the CDR3 is 12 residues. Trimming took off 3 bases at V and 8 bases at J, with 11 bases between the two ends. This CDR3 reads CASSSGPVGYTF. CDR3 DNA sequence: TGTGCCAGCAGCTCAGGCCCCGTGGGCTACACCTTC.

Here the CDR3 reads CASVSDISYEQYF. CDR3 DNA: TGTGCCAGCGTTTCCGACATAAGCTACGAGCAGTACTTC. The chain employs TRBV28 and TRBJ2-5; D is unclear. TRBJ2-7 matches the DNA end more closely, so the J call is doubtful. The germline V gene has CDR1 MDHEN and CDR2 SYDVKM. The length of the CDR3 is 13 residues.